These 30 T cell receptor beta chains were all obtained from the same sample, sequenced in a study of CD8 T cells in Susac syndrome. With random hexamers, 0.5 to 1 ug RNA was reverse transcribed. MiXCR, applied by TCRdb to the immunoSEQ multiplex PCR reads, yields one record per CDR3 protein. The sample yields about 250,000 distinct CDR3 sequences, around 95% seen once. Sample: CD4+ T cells from PBMCs. All receptors come from a human donor with multiple sclerosis.

V is TRBV7-2 and J is TRBJ1-5; D is uncertain. The CDR3 runs 15 residues. CDR1 SGHTA and CDR2 FQGNSA come from the germline V gene. Between the trimmed V and J ends, which lost 0 bases and 5 bases, there was a span of 11 bases. The CDR3, as DNA: TGTGCCAGCAGCTTAGCAGGGAAAAAGGATCAGCCCCAGCATTTT. As protein: CASSLAGKKDQPQHF.

The gene calls are TRBV11-1 and TRBJ1-2, with D unclear. CDR1 and CDR2 (germline): SGHAT, FQDESV (reference sequence). V dropped 5 bases and J dropped 0 bases, with 28 bases sitting between them. CDR3 length: 20 amino acids. The CDR3 DNA reads TGTGCCAGCAGCGGTACCGTCGGCAGACGAATAAGAAACACTAACTATGGCTACACCTTC. Translated, it gives CASSGTVGRRIRNTNYGYTF.

The V gene is TRBV4-2, the J gene TRBJ1-2, with D possibly matching TRBD1 (6 bases). The CDR3 consists of 16 residues. CDR1 is LGHNA and CDR2 is YNFKEQ in the germline V gene. Trimming pared 0 bases from V and 0 bases from J, leaving 11 bases between. CDR3 amino acids: CASSQDPHRANYGYTF. CDR3 nucleotide sequence: TGTGCCAGCAGCCAAGACCCCCACAGGGCTAACTATGGCTACACCTTC.

The chain recombines TRBV11-3 with TRBJ2-1, with D possibly being TRBD2 (6 bases). Germline lookup yields CDR1 SGHNT and CDR2 YENEEA. This CDR3 comprises 16 residues. Between the trimmed V and J ends, which lost 0 bases and 0 bases, there was a span of 9 bases. The CDR3 loop is CASSLDVGLSYNEQFF. CDR3 sequence (DNA): TGTGCCAGCAGCTTAGATGTGGGACTCTCCTACAATGAGCAGTTCTTC. The complete variable domain, with remaining parts taken from reference TRBV11-3 and TRBJ2-1, reads EAGVVQSPRYKIIEKKQPVAFWCNPISGHNTLYWYLQNLGQGPELLIRYENEEAVDDSQLPKDRFSAERLKGVDSTLKIQPAELGDSAVYLCASSLDVGLSYNEQFFGPGTRLTVL.

The CDR3 reads CASSLAPHTGELFF. DNA for the CDR3: TGTGCCAGCAGCTTGGCGCCACACACCGGGGAGCTGTTTTTT. The V gene is TRBV5-4, the J gene TRBJ2-2; no clear D gene. The CDR3 spans 14 residues. Trimming took 0 bases from V and 3 from J, leaving 6 bases between them. The germline V gene encodes CDR1 SGHNT and CDR2 YYREEE (reference sequence).

The rearrangement links TRBV18 to TRBJ1-1; D is perhaps TRBD1 (6 bases). CDR1 and CDR2 from the germline V gene are KGHSH and LQKENI. This CDR3 contains 14 residues. V lost 3 bases to trimming and J lost 4 bases, with 12 bases between them. The CDR3 DNA sequence: TGTGCCAGCTCACCCTCAGGGGTTGGCACTGAAGCTTTCTTT. It encodes CASSPSGVGTEAFF.

J is TRBJ2-1 and V is TRBV20-1; 9 bases line up with TRBD2. V dropped 5 bases and J dropped 5; count of bases not matched to a gene: 7. Germline loops: CDR1 DFQATT, CDR2 SNEGSKA (reference sequence). The CDR3 totals 14 residues. The DNA for the CDR3 is TGCAGTGCTGACGGGGCTAGCGGGAACAATGAGCAGTTCTTC. Translation gives CSADGASGNNEQFF.

V gene TRBV5-4 combines with J gene TRBJ2-4; 8 positions agree with TRBD1. J lost 13 bases, V lost 4 bases, and 13 bases had no gene match. The germline gives CDR1 SGHNT, CDR2 YYREEE (reference sequence). This CDR3 has 14 residues. CDR3 protein: CASSGTGTGDLQYF. Written as DNA, the CDR3 is TGTGCCAGCAGCGGAACCGGGACAGGCGACCTACAGTACTTC.

The J gene is TRBJ2-1, the V gene TRBV9; 8 bases line up with TRBD1. The length of the CDR3 is 16 residues. V dropped 4 bases and J dropped 6; count of bases not matched to a gene: 12. Per the germline V gene, CDR1 is SGDLS and CDR2 is YYNGEE. The CDR3 sequence: CASSLRTGRLSNEQFF. CDR3 coding DNA: TGTGCCAGCAGCTTAAGGACAGGGCGACTCAGCAATGAGCAGTTCTTC.

This CDR3 is CASRDGGQNTEAFF. The CDR3 nucleotides read TGTGCCAGCAGGGACGGGGGACAGAACACTGAAGCTTTCTTT. V usage is TRBV28 and J usage is TRBJ1-1; D is perhaps TRBD1 (6 bases). Trimming pared 6 bases from V and 1 base from J, leaving 12 bases between. Per the germline V gene, CDR1 is MDHEN and CDR2 is SYDVKM. This CDR3 has 14 residues.

The rearrangement joins TRBV10-3 to TRBJ2-7; D is unresolved. Germline CDR1 and CDR2: ENHRY and SYGVKD. The CDR3 sequence is 11 residues long. Trimming pared 8 bases from V and 0 bases from J, leaving 5 bases between. The CDR3 loop is CAIGSSYEQYV. As DNA, the CDR3 is TGTGCCATCGGTAGCTCCTACGAGCAGTACGTC.

V gene TRBV7-8 combines with J gene TRBJ2-2; a possible D gene is TRBD2 (5 bases). The CDR3 has 13 residues. V lost 5 bases, J lost 5 bases, and 9 bases lay in between. Looked up from germline, CDR1 is SGHVS and CDR2 is FQNEAQ. CDR3 protein: CASSQAVTGELFF. The CDR3 bases are TGTGCCAGCAGCCAAGCGGTGACCGGGGAGCTGTTTTTT.

The chain employs TRBV3-1 and TRBJ2-5; no reliable D call. The germline V and J ends were trimmed by 2 bases and 6 bases, with 13 bases remaining between them. The CDR3 extends over 14 amino acids. Germline values: CDR1 LGHDT, CDR2 YNNKEL (reference sequence). The CDR3 nucleotides are TGTGCCAGCAGCCAATTAAGCCCTCGGAAGACCCAGTACTTC. Residues: CASSQLSPRKTQYF.

The V call is TRBV28, the J call TRBJ2-2; the D is unclear. Per the germline V gene, CDR1 is MDHEN and CDR2 is SYDVKM. Trimming stripped 4 bases from V and 0 bases from J, with 9 bases between. The CDR3 runs 15 residues. For the CDR3, the DNA is TGTGCCAGCAGTTCATACCGAACGAACACCGGGGAGCTGTTTTTT. It yields the protein CASSSYRTNTGELFF.

The chain couples TRBV30 to TRBJ1-2, with D uncertain. The CDR3 runs to 11 residues. The V gene's germline CDR1 is GTSNPN and CDR2 SVGIG (reference sequence). V lost 5 bases and J 6 bases, leaving 10 bases between the germline ends. The CDR3 loop is CAWGWTNGYTF. CDR3 DNA: TGTGCCTGGGGATGGACTAATGGCTACACCTTC.

The V and J genes are TRBV7-2 and TRBJ2-3; 11 bases are shared with TRBD2. Losses at the gene ends were 2 bases for V and 4 bases for J; bases not matched to a gene: 8. The CDR3 loop spans 17 amino acids. Germline-derived CDR1 and CDR2 are SGHTA and FQGNSA. CDR3: CASSLSTTSGVADTQYF. The CDR3 DNA reads as TGTGCCAGCAGCTTATCAACGACTAGCGGGGTTGCAGATACGCAGTATTTT.

The rearrangement uses TRBV24-1 and TRBJ2-1; 10 bases fit TRBD2. V was pared by 3 bases and J by 7 bases, with 8 bases of the junction left unmatched. CDR3 size: 16 residues. Germline CDR1 is KGHDR and CDR2 is SFDVKD. The CDR3 here is CATSDRTSGSRNEQFF. DNA for the CDR3: TGTGCCACCAGTGATCGGACTAGCGGATCGCGGAATGAGCAGTTCTTC.

The chain is built from TRBV28 and TRBJ2-4; D remains unclear. The length of the CDR3 is 12 residues. With 9 bases removed from V and 2 bases from J, the gap between germline ends came to 8 bases. CDR1 is MDHEN and CDR2 is SYDVKM in the germline V gene. The CDR3 spells CARGWSKNIQYF. The CDR3 region has the DNA TGTGCCAGGGGGTGGTCCAAAAACATTCAGTACTTC.

The gene calls are TRBV28 and TRBJ1-1; D is unresolved. The CDR3 sequence is 11 residues long. The germline V gene has CDR1 MDHEN and CDR2 SYDVKM. V was trimmed by 6 bases and J by 0 bases, leaving 2 bases between them. CDR3 DNA: TGTGCCAGCAGGTTGAACACTGAAGCTTTCTTT. It encodes CASRLNTEAFF.

The chain is built from TRBV29-1 and TRBJ2-7, with D perhaps being TRBD1 or TRBD2 (7 bases each). CDR3 size: 13 residues. V lost 6 bases and J 2 bases, leaving 14 bases between the germline ends. Germline CDR1 and CDR2: SQVTM and ANQGSEA. The DNA of the CDR3 is TGCAGCGTAGACAGGGAGGGAACCTACGAGCAGTACTTC. Its translation is CSVDREGTYEQYF.

The chain is built from TRBV2 and TRBJ2-7, with D perhaps matching TRBD1 (6 bases). V dropped 6 bases and J dropped 7 bases, with 22 bases sitting between them. Germline CDR1 SNHLY, CDR2 FYNNEI. The CDR3 has 15 residues. The CDR3 loop is CASRADSKFTLEQYF. Written as DNA, the CDR3 is TGTGCCAGCAGGGCGGACAGTAAGTTTACATTGGAGCAGTACTTC.

The CDR3 nucleotides read TGTGCCAGCAGCCAATTGGGACTGACTAACACTGAAGCTTTCTTT. It specifies CASSQLGLTNTEAFF. The chain employs TRBV11-3 and TRBJ1-1, with D perhaps TRBD1 (5 bases). CDR1 is SGHNT, CDR2 YENEEA, per germline. The ends were cut back, 5 bases at V and 2 bases at J, with 15 bases in the middle. The CDR3 is 15 amino acids.

The rearrangement links TRBV12-3 or TRBV12-4 to TRBJ1-6; the match to TRBD1 covers 8 bases. Germline trimming cut 6 bases from V and 7 bases from J; bases unmatched to any gene: 5. CDR3 length: 14 amino acids. CDR3 region: CASSRRQGNSPLHF. As DNA, the CDR3 is TGTGCCAGCAGCCGTCGACAGGGGAATTCACCCCTCCACTTT.

The chain links TRBV7-9 to TRBJ2-7; unclear D gene. V was cut by 5 bases and J by 2 bases, with 13 bases left in between. Germline-derived CDR1 and CDR2 are SEHNR and FQNEAQ (reference sequence). The CDR3 extends over 14 amino acids. The CDR3 DNA sequence: TGTGCCAGCAGCCCCACCCGCAGCCCCTACGAGCAGTACGTC. This translates into CASSPTRSPYEQYV.

The chain combines TRBV27 with TRBJ1-4; D perhaps matches TRBD1 (6 bases). The CDR3 is 19 amino acids. CDR1 MNHEY and CDR2 SMNVEV come from the germline V gene (reference sequence). The germline V and J ends were trimmed by 5 bases and 5 bases, with 27 bases remaining between them. The CDR3 reads CASSPAWSGQLGGNEKLFF. CDR3 nucleotides: TGTGCCAGCAGTCCAGCCTGGTCGGGACAACTCGGGGGGAATGAAAAACTGTTTTTT. Full variable domain (rest looked up from reference TRBV27 and TRBJ1-4): EAQVTQNPRYLITVTGKKLTVTCSQNMNHEYMSWYRQDPGLGLRQIYYSMNVEVTDKGDVPEGYKVSRKEKRNFPLILESPSPNQTSLYFCASSPAWSGQLGGNEKLFFGSGTQLSVL.

This chain links TRBV28 with TRBJ1-5; D perhaps matches TRBD1 (5 bases). Germline loops: CDR1 MDHEN, CDR2 SYDVKM. The CDR3 has 15 amino acids. Trimming removed 6 bases from V and 5 bases from J, with 17 bases in between. The CDR3 DNA follows: TGTGCCAGCAGACAGGTCGAGATTTCATATCAGCCCCAGCATTTT. Translated, it gives CASRQVEISYQPQHF.

The rearrangement uses TRBV7-2 and TRBJ2-5; TRBD1 aligns across 7 bases. CDR3 length: 15 amino acids. Unmatched junction bases numbered 11, after V lost 5 bases and J lost 5 bases. Germline loops: CDR1 SGHTA, CDR2 FQGNSA. The DNA for the CDR3 is TGTGCCAGCAGCGGCAGACAGGGTGTGGGCGAGACCCAGTACTTC. Its protein is CASSGRQGVGETQYF.

The genes are TRBV30 and TRBJ1-5; D gene ambiguous. V was clipped by 2 bases and J by 8 bases, with 19 bases between them. Germline CDR1 reads GTSNPN; CDR2 reads SVGIG (reference sequence). CDR3 length equals 15 residues. This CDR3 reads CAWSKGTWTSEPQHF. As DNA, the CDR3 is TGTGCCTGGAGTAAAGGAACTTGGACGTCTGAGCCCCAGCATTTT.

CDR3 sequence reads: CASSLDPFGGELFF. The CDR3 DNA is TGTGCCAGCAGCTTAGACCCATTTGGCGGGGAGCTGTTTTTT. The chain has TRBV11-2 and TRBJ2-2; the D is unclear. From germline, CDR1 is SGHAT and CDR2 FQNNGV. The CDR3 has 14 amino acids. V was cut by 0 bases and J by 7 bases, with 9 bases left in between.

V gene TRBV3-1 combines with J gene TRBJ1-2; 8 nucleotides match TRBD1. Looked up from germline, CDR1 is LGHDT and CDR2 is YNNKEL (reference sequence). J lost 3 bases, V lost 2 bases, and 8 bases had no gene match. The CDR3 runs 16 residues. DNA for the CDR3: TGTGCCAGCAGCCAATCGACAGGGGAGAACTACTATGGCTACACCTTC. Encoded protein: CASSQSTGENYYGYTF.